This is a list of T cell receptor beta chains from one sample in a study of T cells after yellow fever vaccination. MiXCR, run by TCRdb on the 5' RACE reads, gives a single entry per CDR3 protein. The sample carries some 240,000 distinct CDR3 sequences, more than 3.5% recorded once. The sequencing used PBMCs, collected 15 days after the yellow fever booster vaccination. The receptors stem from a man between 18 and 29 years old who received the YFV17D yellow fever vaccine. Both conserved end residues are part of each CDR3. Fields, in order: clone size, D gene, V gene, J gene, CDR3 protein, CDR3 DNA. A D gene is named only where the DNA matches it firmly. Clone size, where shown, is once, few, many, or a class for clones that have expanded.

clone_size: many; d_call: NA; v_call: TRBV5-1; j_call: TRBJ1-2; cdr3_aa: CASSLDVGGYTF; cdr3_nt: TGCGCCAGCAGCTTGGATGTTGGTGGCTACACCTTC
clone_size: many; d_call: NA; v_call: TRBV5-1; j_call: TRBJ1-4; cdr3_aa: CASSLAGGAAKLFF; cdr3_nt: TGCGCCAGCAGCTTGGCCGGGGGAGCGGCAAAACTGTTTTTT
clone_size: many; d_call: TRBD2; v_call: TRBV28; j_call: TRBJ2-3; cdr3_aa: CASSHLGGGVSQYF; cdr3_nt: TGTGCCAGCAGTCATCTTGGCGGGGGGGTTTCGCAGTATTTT
clone_size: many; d_call: NA; v_call: TRBV11-2; j_call: TRBJ2-7; cdr3_aa: CASSPGPFSYEQYF; cdr3_nt: TGTGCCAGCAGCCCCGGCCCCTTTTCCTACGAGCAGTACTTC
clone_size: many; d_call: NA; v_call: TRBV7-6; j_call: TRBJ2-1; cdr3_aa: CASSLRPGDRNNEQFF; cdr3_nt: TGTGCCAGCAGCTTACGACCGGGAGACAGAAACAATGAGCAGTTCTTC
clone_size: many; d_call: TRBD1; v_call: TRBV5-4; j_call: TRBJ1-2; cdr3_aa: CASSLGRTGAFRTF; cdr3_nt: TGTGCCAGCAGCTTGGGAAGGACAGGGGCTTTTCGCACCTTC
clone_size: many; d_call: NA; v_call: TRBV12-3/TRBV12-4; j_call: TRBJ2-2; cdr3_aa: CASSFSEYTGELFF; cdr3_nt: TGTGCCAGCAGTTTTTCTGAATACACCGGGGAGCTGTTTTTT
clone_size: many; d_call: TRBD2; v_call: TRBV11-2; j_call: TRBJ2-3; cdr3_aa: CASSLDYLPTSGGEDTQYF; cdr3_nt: TGTGCCAGCAGCTTAGATTATCTCCCAACTAGCGGGGGGGAAGATACGCAGTATTTT
clone_size: few; d_call: TRBD1; v_call: TRBV13; j_call: TRBJ1-5; cdr3_aa: CASSAGQTQQPQHF; cdr3_nt: TGTGCCAGCAGCGCGGGACAGACACAACAGCCCCAGCATTTT
clone_size: many; d_call: NA; v_call: TRBV5-1; j_call: TRBJ1-1; cdr3_aa: CASSLRPELNTEAFF; cdr3_nt: TGCGCCAGCAGCTTGAGGCCAGAACTGAACACTGAAGCTTTCTTT
clone_size: NA; d_call: NA; v_call: TRBV20-1; j_call: TRBJ1-2; cdr3_aa: CSARGGQSGYGYTF; cdr3_nt: TGCAGTGCTAGAGGCGGACAATCCGGCTATGGCTACACCTTC
clone_size: many; d_call: TRBD1; v_call: TRBV2; j_call: TRBJ1-5; cdr3_aa: CASRRDRFPNQPQHF; cdr3_nt: TGTGCCAGCAGGCGGGACAGATTCCCCAATCAGCCCCAGCATTTT
clone_size: many; d_call: NA; v_call: TRBV5-4; j_call: TRBJ1-2; cdr3_aa: CASSLARGGSNYGYTF; cdr3_nt: TGTGCCAGCAGCTTGGCCCGGGGAGGCTCAAACTATGGCTACACCTTC
clone_size: many; d_call: NA; v_call: TRBV6-2/TRBV6-3; j_call: TRBJ1-1; cdr3_aa: CASREVGTQDTEAFF; cdr3_nt: TGTGCCAGCAGGGAAGTGGGAACACAAGACACTGAAGCTTTCTTT
clone_size: many; d_call: NA; v_call: TRBV4-1; j_call: TRBJ1-5; cdr3_aa: CASSLALGRINQPQHF; cdr3_nt: TGCGCCAGCAGCCTTGCCCTGGGACGGATCAATCAGCCCCAGCATTTT
clone_size: many; d_call: NA; v_call: TRBV12-3/TRBV12-4; j_call: TRBJ2-1; cdr3_aa: CASSFYRTRDNEQFF; cdr3_nt: TGTGCCAGCAGTTTTTATCGCACCCGGGACAATGAGCAGTTCTTC
clone_size: many; d_call: NA; v_call: TRBV12-3/TRBV12-4; j_call: TRBJ1-5; cdr3_aa: CASSPSQGRGQPQHF; cdr3_nt: TGTGCCAGCAGTCCGTCCCAGGGAAGGGGTCAGCCCCAGCATTTT
clone_size: many; d_call: NA; v_call: TRBV5-1; j_call: TRBJ2-7; cdr3_aa: CASRPRTLSYEQYF; cdr3_nt: TGCGCCTCCCGGCCCCGGACTCTTTCCTACGAGCAGTACTTC
clone_size: many; d_call: TRBD1; v_call: TRBV6-5; j_call: TRBJ1-6; cdr3_aa: CASSWTGAGSPLHF; cdr3_nt: TGTGCCAGCAGTTGGACAGGGGCGGGTTCACCCCTCCACTTT
clone_size: many; d_call: NA; v_call: TRBV12-3/TRBV12-4; j_call: TRBJ1-1; cdr3_aa: CASNSEPPSLAFF; cdr3_nt: TGTGCCAGCAATTCAGAACCCCCATCGCTCGCTTTCTTT
clone_size: many; d_call: NA; v_call: TRBV7-9; j_call: TRBJ1-1; cdr3_aa: CASSHSRGRGTEAFF; cdr3_nt: TGTGCCAGCAGCCACTCCAGGGGAAGAGGGACTGAAGCTTTCTTT
clone_size: many; d_call: NA; v_call: TRBV5-1; j_call: TRBJ2-1; cdr3_aa: CASSPQLGGGNEQFF; cdr3_nt: TGCGCCAGCAGCCCCCAGTTGGGGGGAGGCAATGAGCAGTTCTTC
clone_size: many; d_call: TRBD1; v_call: TRBV18; j_call: TRBJ2-1; cdr3_aa: CASSPTRGLGEQFF; cdr3_nt: TGTGCCAGCTCACCAACTAGGGGGCTCGGTGAGCAGTTCTTC
clone_size: many; d_call: NA; v_call: TRBV24-1; j_call: TRBJ1-1; cdr3_aa: CATSPGEGEAFF; cdr3_nt: TGTGCCACCAGTCCGGGGGAGGGTGAAGCTTTCTTT
clone_size: many; d_call: NA; v_call: TRBV5-1; j_call: TRBJ1-1; cdr3_aa: CASSLGRDAEAFF; cdr3_nt: TGCGCCAGCAGCTTGGGCAGGGATGCTGAAGCTTTCTTT
clone_size: many; d_call: NA; v_call: TRBV20-1; j_call: TRBJ1-1; cdr3_aa: CSARFRNTEAFF; cdr3_nt: TGCAGTGCTAGATTTCGGAACACTGAAGCTTTCTTT
clone_size: few; d_call: NA; v_call: TRBV18; j_call: TRBJ1-3; cdr3_aa: CASSPMDSYISGNTIYF; cdr3_nt: TGTGCCAGCTCACCAATGGACAGCTACATCTCTGGAAACACCATATATTTT
clone_size: few; d_call: NA; v_call: TRBV7-3; j_call: TRBJ2-2; cdr3_aa: CASSLMGGPNTGELFF; cdr3_nt: TGTGCCAGCAGCTTAATGGGGGGACCGAACACCGGGGAGCTGTTTTTT
clone_size: many; d_call: NA; v_call: TRBV12-3/TRBV12-4; j_call: TRBJ1-5; cdr3_aa: CASSPDGYNQPQHF; cdr3_nt: TGTGCCAGCAGCCCCGACGGATACAATCAGCCCCAGCATTTT
clone_size: many; d_call: TRBD1; v_call: TRBV20-1; j_call: TRBJ1-6; cdr3_aa: CSARSTGTGANSPLHF; cdr3_nt: TGCAGTGCTAGATCTACCGGGACAGGGGCAAATTCACCCCTCCACTTT
clone_size: many; d_call: TRBD2; v_call: TRBV4-3; j_call: TRBJ2-3; cdr3_aa: CASSRVTGLAGLDTQYF; cdr3_nt: TGCGCCAGCAGCCGAGTTACCGGACTAGCGGGGTTAGATACGCAGTATTTT
clone_size: many; d_call: TRBD2; v_call: TRBV12-3/TRBV12-4; j_call: TRBJ2-3; cdr3_aa: CASSSSAGGTDTQYF; cdr3_nt: TGTGCCAGCAGCTCAAGTGCGGGGGGCACAGATACGCAGTATTTT
clone_size: many; d_call: NA; v_call: TRBV3-1; j_call: TRBJ1-1; cdr3_aa: CASSQGAQKNTEAFF; cdr3_nt: TGTGCCAGCAGCCAAGGTGCACAGAAGAACACTGAAGCTTTCTTT
clone_size: many; d_call: TRBD1; v_call: TRBV9; j_call: TRBJ2-4; cdr3_aa: CASSPDRENIQYF; cdr3_nt: TGTGCCAGCAGCCCGGACAGGGAAAACATTCAGTACTTC
clone_size: many; d_call: NA; v_call: TRBV5-1; j_call: TRBJ1-1; cdr3_aa: CASSLQRNTEAFF; cdr3_nt: TGCGCCAGCAGCTTGCAACGGAACACTGAAGCTTTCTTT
clone_size: many; d_call: NA; v_call: TRBV7-9; j_call: TRBJ2-5; cdr3_aa: CASSLVAAVGETQYF; cdr3_nt: TGTGCCAGCAGCTTAGTTGCGGCGGTTGGGGAGACCCAGTACTTC
clone_size: many; d_call: NA; v_call: TRBV27; j_call: TRBJ1-4; cdr3_aa: CASKLGHHNEKLFF; cdr3_nt: TGTGCCAGCAAGTTGGGACACCATAATGAAAAACTGTTTTTT
clone_size: many; d_call: TRBD1; v_call: TRBV20-1; j_call: TRBJ2-2; cdr3_aa: CSARELPGTAVIRNTGELFF; cdr3_nt: TGCAGTGCTAGAGAGCTCCCCGGGACAGCGGTCATAAGGAACACCGGGGAGCTGTTTTTT
clone_size: many; d_call: NA; v_call: TRBV5-1; j_call: TRBJ2-3; cdr3_aa: CASALAESTDTQYF; cdr3_nt: TGCGCCAGCGCTTTAGCGGAAAGCACAGATACGCAGTATTTT
clone_size: many; d_call: TRBD2; v_call: TRBV18; j_call: TRBJ2-1; cdr3_aa: CASSPPWPSGGGEEQFF; cdr3_nt: TGTGCCAGCTCACCACCTTGGCCTAGCGGGGGGGGTGAGGAGCAGTTCTTC
clone_size: many; d_call: TRBD1; v_call: TRBV18; j_call: TRBJ1-1; cdr3_aa: CASSPRTGEGTEAFF; cdr3_nt: TGTGCCAGCTCACCAAGGACAGGAGAGGGGACTGAAGCTTTCTTT
clone_size: many; d_call: NA; v_call: TRBV20-1; j_call: TRBJ2-7; cdr3_aa: CSASGGTAYEQYF; cdr3_nt: TGCAGTGCTAGCGGGGGCACGGCCTACGAGCAGTACTTC
clone_size: few; d_call: NA; v_call: TRBV7-2; j_call: TRBJ2-5; cdr3_aa: CASRTAGLADETQYF; cdr3_nt: TGTGCCAGCAGGACAGCCGGTCTAGCTGACGAGACCCAGTACTTC
clone_size: many; d_call: NA; v_call: TRBV5-5; j_call: TRBJ2-2; cdr3_aa: CASSLFYSLNTGELFF; cdr3_nt: TGTGCCAGCAGCTTGTTCTACTCCCTGAACACCGGGGAGCTGTTTTTT
clone_size: many; d_call: NA; v_call: TRBV4-1; j_call: TRBJ1-1; cdr3_aa: CASSQTEGDTEAFF; cdr3_nt: TGCGCCAGCAGCCAAACCGAGGGGGACACTGAAGCTTTCTTT
clone_size: few; d_call: TRBD1; v_call: TRBV5-1; j_call: TRBJ1-2; cdr3_aa: CASSRTGQNYGYTF; cdr3_nt: TGCGCCAGCAGCCGCACGGGACAGAACTATGGCTACACCTTC
clone_size: many; d_call: NA; v_call: TRBV5-1; j_call: TRBJ1-1; cdr3_aa: CASSYRGGFSTEAFF; cdr3_nt: TGCGCCAGCAGCTACCGTGGGGGGTTCAGCACTGAAGCTTTCTTT
clone_size: few; d_call: NA; v_call: TRBV19; j_call: TRBJ2-3; cdr3_aa: CASGFSELNGDTQYF; cdr3_nt: TGTGCCAGTGGGTTCAGCGAGCTTAATGGAGATACGCAGTATTTT